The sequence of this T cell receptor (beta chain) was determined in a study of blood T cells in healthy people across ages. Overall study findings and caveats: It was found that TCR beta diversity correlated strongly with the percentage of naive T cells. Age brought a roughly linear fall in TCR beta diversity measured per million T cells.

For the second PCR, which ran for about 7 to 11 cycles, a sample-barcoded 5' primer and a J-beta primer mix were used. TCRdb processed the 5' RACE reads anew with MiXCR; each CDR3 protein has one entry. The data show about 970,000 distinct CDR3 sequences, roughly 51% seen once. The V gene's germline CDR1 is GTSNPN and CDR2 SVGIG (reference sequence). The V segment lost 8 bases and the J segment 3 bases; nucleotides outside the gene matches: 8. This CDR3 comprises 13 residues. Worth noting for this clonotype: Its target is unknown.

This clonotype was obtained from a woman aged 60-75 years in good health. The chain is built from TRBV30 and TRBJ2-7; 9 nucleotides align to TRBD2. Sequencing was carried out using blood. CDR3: CAGNSGSFYEQYF. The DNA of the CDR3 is TGTGCCGGAAATAGCGGGAGCTTCTACGAGCAGTACTTC.